This TCR beta chain was profiled in a study of blood T cells in healthy people across ages. Notes on the study in general: Long-lived donors exceeded aged donors in naive CD4+ cells and diversity. Age brought a roughly linear fall in TCR beta diversity measured per million T cells.

This CDR3 has 11 residues. V was pared by 4 bases and J by 6 bases, with 9 bases between. Germline CDR1 and CDR2: SQVTM and ANQGSEA. Each donor had around 10 milliliters of peripheral blood drawn. Extraction yielded at least 5.5 micrograms of total RNA per sample. As regards this clonotype: The antigen is unknown.

Sample-barcoded 5' priming and a J-beta primer mix drove a second PCR of roughly 7 to 11 cycles. TCRdb recomputed calls from the 5' RACE reads with MiXCR, one row per CDR3 protein. The profile shows around 970,000 distinct CDR3 sequences, roughly 51% of them singletons. Material: blood. This rearrangement joins TRBV29-1 to TRBJ1-2; no firm D call. This receptor was taken from a woman aged 60-75 years in good health. CDR3 in DNA: TGCAGCGTTGGCCCCGCGGATGGCTACACCTTC. Translation: CSVGPADGYTF.